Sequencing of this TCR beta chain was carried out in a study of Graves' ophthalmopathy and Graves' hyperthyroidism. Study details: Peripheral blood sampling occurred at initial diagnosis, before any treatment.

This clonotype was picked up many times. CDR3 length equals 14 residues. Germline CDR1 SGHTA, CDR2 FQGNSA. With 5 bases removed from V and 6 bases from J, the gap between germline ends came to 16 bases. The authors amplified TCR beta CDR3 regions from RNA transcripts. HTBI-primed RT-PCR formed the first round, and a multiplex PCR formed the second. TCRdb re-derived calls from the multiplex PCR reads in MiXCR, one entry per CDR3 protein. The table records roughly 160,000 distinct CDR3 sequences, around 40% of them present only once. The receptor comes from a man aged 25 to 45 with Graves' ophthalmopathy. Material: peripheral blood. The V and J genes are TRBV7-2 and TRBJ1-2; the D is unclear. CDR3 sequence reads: CASSPDMSTNGYTF. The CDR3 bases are TGTGCCAGCAGCCCAGACATGTCGACAAATGGCTACACCTTC.